The 23 T cell receptor beta chains below were found in one sample sequenced in a study of identical twins' blood T cells. MiXCR, run by TCRdb on the 5' RACE reads, gives a single entry per CDR3 protein. The sample lists 350,000 to 400,000 distinct CDR3 sequences, around 30% occurring once. The sequenced material came from PBMCs. Receptors originate from a woman aged 18-49 years in good health.

The V call is TRBV29-1, the J call TRBJ1-1, with D tentatively TRBD1 (6 bases). Trimming left V 6 bases short and J 0 bases short, with 11 bases between. The CDR3 loop spans 13 amino acids. Germline V gene lookup returns CDR1 SQVTM and CDR2 ANQGSEA. The CDR3 reads CSVGDNMNTEAFF. The CDR3 coding sequence is TGCAGCGTCGGGGACAATATGAACACTGAAGCTTTCTTT.

This clonotype showed up just a few times. J is TRBJ1-2 and V is TRBV27, with 8 bases matching TRBD1. The CDR3 loop spans 15 amino acids. Trimming took 5 bases from V and 2 from J; bases not matched to a gene: 7. CDR1 and CDR2 (germline): MNHEY, SMNVEV (reference sequence). The CDR3 coding sequence is TGTGCCAGCAGTCCTCGGACAGGGACAAACTATGGCTACACCTTC. It is translated as CASSPRTGTNYGYTF.

The gene calls are TRBV20-1 and TRBJ2-7, with TRBD1 as a possible D gene (6 bases). The CDR3 length is 16 residues. V shed 0 bases and J shed 2 bases, with 17 bases lying between them. From germline, CDR1 is DFQATT and CDR2 SNEGSKA (reference sequence). The DNA for the CDR3 is TGCAGTGCTAGAGACCCTTTTACAGGGTCCCCCTACGAGCAGTACTTC. It yields the protein CSARDPFTGSPYEQYF.

Only a few counts were recorded for this clonotype. This sequence joins TRBV11-2 and TRBJ2-1, with D unclear. CDR3 length equals 16 residues. V lost 4 bases and J lost 10, with 23 bases in between. The germline CDR1 and CDR2 sequences are SGHAT and FQNNGV. The CDR3, as DNA: TGTGCCAGCAGCTACCGCCACCCCCAGAGGCCAGAAGAGCAGTTCTTC. Translating gives CASSYRHPQRPEEQFF.

Comments on this clonotype: This may stem from a read error, because a much larger clone lies one nucleotide away. The V gene is TRBV5-1, the J gene TRBJ2-3, with TRBD2 matching 12 bases. Per germline, CDR1 SGHRS and CDR2 YFSETQ. The CDR3 is made up of 14 amino acids. The CDR3 region has the DNA TGCGCCAGTACGACTAGCGGGAGTTCTAATACGCAGTGTTTT. It translates to CASTTSGSSNTQCF.

As concerns this clonotype: One junction end does not reproduce the germline sequence, and a read error may be involved. The chain employs TRBV14 and TRBJ1-1, with D possibly being TRBD1 (5 bases). Germline V gives CDR1 SGHDN, CDR2 FVKESK. The CDR3 sequence is 16 residues long. CDR3 nucleotides: TGTGCCTGCAGCCAAGATTATCGGGGGTATGGCACTGAAGCTTTCTTT. It specifies CACSQDYRGYGTEAFF.

In regard to this clonotype: One end of the junction does not line up with germline, which may come from a read error. The J gene is TRBJ1-4, the V gene TRBV18; D gene ambiguous. Germline V lookup: CDR1 KGHSH, CDR2 LQKENI. The CDR3 runs 16 residues. The CDR3 loop reads CASSPAPAATSEKLFF. The CDR3 DNA is TGTGCCAGCTCACCGGCCCCAGCAGCAACTAGTGAAAAACTGTTTTTT.

This clonotype turned up a few times. This rearrangement joins TRBV10-3 to TRBJ2-1; D gene uncertain. The CDR3 length is 15 residues. V dropped 2 bases and J dropped 5 bases, with 13 bases sitting between them. Germline CDR1 and CDR2: ENHRY and SYGVKD. In DNA form, the CDR3 reads TGTGCCATCAGTGAGAGTAGCTCCCCTAACAATGAGCAGTTCTTC. It yields the protein CAISESSSPNNEQFF.

The genes are TRBV6-6 and TRBJ2-2; D remains unclear. V was cut by 7 bases and J by 7 bases, with 7 bases left in between. The germline gives CDR1 MNHNY, CDR2 SVGAGI (reference sequence). This CDR3 is 11 amino acids long. CDR3 amino acids: CASIAGGELFF. In nucleotides, the CDR3 is TGTGCCAGCATCGCCGGCGGGGAGCTGTTTTTT.

This clonotype was counted at least ten times. The CDR3, as DNA: TGTGCCGCATCACAGGGGGCTGATGGCTACACCTTC. As protein: CAASQGADGYTF. The chain uses TRBV7-9 and TRBJ1-2; 9 bases map to TRBD1. CDR1 SEHNR and CDR2 FQNEAQ come from the germline V gene (reference sequence). After removal of 11 bases from V and 6 bases from J, the junction contained 7 bases not matched to a gene. This CDR3 is 12 amino acids long.

In this sample, this clonotype turned up once. The rearrangement links TRBV6-5 to TRBJ1-4; 7 bases line up with TRBD1. The CDR3 spans 16 residues. The J segment lost 4 bases and the V segment lost 3 bases, leaving 8 bases of the junction unmatched. CDR1 is MNHEY and CDR2 is SVGAGI in the germline V gene. In DNA, the CDR3 is TGTGCCAGCAGTTATTCCCGGACAGGCATTAATGAAAAACTGTTTTTT. As protein: CASSYSRTGINEKLFF.

V usage is TRBV3-1 and J usage is TRBJ2-1; the match to TRBD2 covers 11 bases. The junction had 4 bases not matched to a gene; V was cut back by 0 bases and J by 6 bases. The CDR3 extends over 16 amino acids. Germline values: CDR1 LGHDT, CDR2 YNNKEL (reference sequence). For the CDR3, the DNA is TGTGCCAGCAGCCAAGATCTAGCGGGAGGCTCCAATGAGCAGTTCTTC. This encodes CASSQDLAGGSNEQFF.

In its sample, this clonotype was seen a few times. CDR3 region: CSAVPGGATICGYTF. The CDR3 nucleotides are TGCAGTGCCGTCCCAGGGGGGGCGACAATCTGTGGCTACACCTTC. The chain links TRBV20-1 to TRBJ1-2, with TRBD1 matching 7 bases. Germline V lookup: CDR1 DFQATT, CDR2 SNEGSKA (reference sequence). The trim removed 6 bases at V and 7 bases at J, leaving 17 bases unmatched. This CDR3 is 15 amino acids long.

This clonotype came up a few times. This chain uses TRBV20-1 with TRBJ1-1; D ambiguous. CDR3 size: 11 residues. Looked up from germline, CDR1 is DFQATT and CDR2 is SNEGSKA (reference sequence). The V end lost 3 bases, the J end lost 0 bases, and 2 bases lay between the germline ends. In nucleotides, the CDR3 is TGCAGTGCTAGTGTGAACACTGAAGCTTTCTTT. Its protein is CSASVNTEAFF.

Here the CDR3 DNA reads TGCAGCGCCCTTGGGGCCCCGCGGGAATTGGGCGGCTACACCTTC. Its translation is CSALGAPRELGGYTF. The chain couples TRBV29-1 to TRBJ1-2; possibly TRBD1 for D (5 bases). Germline assignment: CDR1 SQVTM and CDR2 ANQGSEA. V was cut by 7 bases and J by 8 bases, with 26 bases left in between. This CDR3 has 15 residues.

The rearrangement uses TRBV9 and TRBJ2-3; 11 positions agree with TRBD2. V dropped 4 bases and J dropped 5; count of bases not matched to a gene: 6. CDR1 and CDR2 (germline): SGDLS, YYNGEE. There are 15 residues in the CDR3. CDR3 residues: CASSRRLAGKDTQYF. In DNA form, the CDR3 reads TGTGCCAGCAGCCGCCGACTAGCGGGGAAAGATACGCAGTATTTT.

The rearrangement joins TRBV29-1 to TRBJ1-2; tentatively, D is TRBD1 (5 bases). The germline V gene encodes CDR1 SQVTM and CDR2 ANQGSEA. Trimming shortened V by 0 bases and J by 4 bases, and 21 bases separated the two germline ends. The CDR3 runs 17 residues. This CDR3 is CSVEDRPSGPRGYGYTF. The CDR3 DNA follows: TGCAGCGTTGAAGATCGTCCGTCGGGGCCTCGAGGCTATGGCTACACCTTC.

The V and J genes are TRBV6-1 and TRBJ1-2; D not resolved. Trimming removed 2 bases from V and 8 bases from J, with 6 bases in between. Germline V gene lookup returns CDR1 MNHNS and CDR2 SASEGT. This CDR3 contains 11 residues. For the CDR3, the DNA is TGTGCCAGCAGTGAAACGGTCGGCTACACCTTC. It codes for CASSETVGYTF.

This clonotype showed up just a few times. The chain uses TRBV10-3 and TRBJ2-7; D is unresolved. There are 11 residues in the CDR3. Germline CDR1 is ENHRY and CDR2 is SYGVKD. V lost 11 bases to trimming and J lost 1 base, with 9 bases between them. CDR3 in amino acids: CASANSYEQYF. In DNA form, the CDR3 reads TGTGCCTCGGCGAATTCCTACGAGCAGTACTTC.

The sample holds a few counts of this clonotype. This chain links TRBV15 with TRBJ2-2; D ambiguous. The V gene's germline CDR1 is LNHNV and CDR2 YYDKDF (reference sequence). V was clipped by 3 bases and J by 2 bases, with 13 bases between them. The CDR3 is 16 amino acids. The CDR3 bases are TGTGCCACCAGCAGCAGACGGCTTCCTAACACCGGGGAGCTGTTTTTT. Protein product: CATSSRRLPNTGELFF.

V gene TRBV7-4 combines with J gene TRBJ2-3; D unresolved. V lost 4 bases and J 1 base, leaving 9 bases between the germline ends. Looked up from germline, CDR1 is SGHVT and CDR2 is SQSDAQ. This CDR3 contains 14 residues. The CDR3 sequence is CASSSHERTDTQYF. DNA of the CDR3: TGTGCCAGCAGCTCCCATGAGCGCACAGATACGCAGTATTTT.

V gene TRBV12-3 or TRBV12-4 combines with J gene TRBJ2-7; 13 nucleotides match TRBD2. Trimming took 4 bases from V and 2 from J; bases not matched to a gene: 5. CDR3 length: 16 residues. This CDR3 is CASSSGLAGSPYEQYF. The CDR3, as DNA: TGTGCCAGCAGTTCGGGACTAGCGGGAAGTCCCTACGAGCAGTACTTC.

The V gene is TRBV20-1, the J gene TRBJ1-2; D uncertain. This CDR3 has 12 amino acids. Germline lookup yields CDR1 DFQATT and CDR2 SNEGSKA (reference sequence). The germline V and J ends were trimmed by 0 bases and 8 bases, with 10 bases remaining between them. The CDR3, as DNA: TGCAGTGCTAGAGATCAGGCCAGCGGCTACACCTTC. It codes for CSARDQASGYTF.